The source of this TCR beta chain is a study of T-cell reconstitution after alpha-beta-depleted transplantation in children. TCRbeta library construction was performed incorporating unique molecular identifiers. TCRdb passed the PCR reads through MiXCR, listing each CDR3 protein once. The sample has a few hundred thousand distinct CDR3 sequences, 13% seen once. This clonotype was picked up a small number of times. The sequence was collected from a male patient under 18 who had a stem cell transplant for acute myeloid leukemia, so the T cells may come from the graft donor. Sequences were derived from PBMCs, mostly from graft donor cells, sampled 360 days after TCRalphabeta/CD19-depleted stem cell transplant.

This CDR3 is CAWSHLYEQYF. The CDR3 region has the DNA TGTGCCTGGAGTCACCTCTACGAGCAGTACTTC. The J gene is TRBJ2-7, the V gene TRBV30; D is unclear. The CDR3 contains 11 residues. Germline CDR1 reads GTSNPN; CDR2 reads SVGIG (reference sequence). V was pared by 2 bases and J by 3 bases, with 5 bases between.